The 21 T cell receptor beta chains below come from one sample, sequenced in a study of blood T cell repertoires in COVID-19. Assay: immunoSEQ multiplex PCR; the TCRdb copy retains only in-frame clones and omits some. The sample consists of hundreds of thousands of clones, 85% to 90% of them appearing once. Sequencing was done on a sample of PBMCs or T cells enriched from blood (not recorded which). All receptors derive from a man aged 25 to 40 who had recovered from COVID-19.

The chain links TRBV28 to TRBJ1-2; TRBD1 matches 7 bases. Germline CDR1 and CDR2: MDHEN and SYDVKM. The CDR3 is 15 amino acids. The V and J ends lost 4 bases and 8 bases, in that order; junction bases with no gene match: 13. The CDR3 loop reads CASSSVQGTLGGYTF. CDR3 nucleotides: TGTGCCAGCAGTTCGGTACAGGGGACCTTGGGAGGCTACACCTTC.

The chain couples TRBV18 to TRBJ1-1; D might be TRBD1 (6 bases). V shed 1 base and J shed 0 bases, with 9 bases lying between them. Per germline, CDR1 KGHSH and CDR2 LQKENI. The CDR3 runs 15 residues. The DNA for the CDR3 is TGTGCCAGCTCACCACGGACAGAAGTGAACACTGAAGCTTTCTTT. Its protein product is CASSPRTEVNTEAFF.

The V call is TRBV2, the J call TRBJ2-7, with D possibly TRBD1 on 6 matching bases. The ends were cut back, 4 bases at V and 1 base at J, with 8 bases in the middle. The germline gives CDR1 SNHLY, CDR2 FYNNEI. The CDR3 covers 13 residues. CDR3 coding DNA: TGTGCCAGCAGTGTTGACAGGTCCTACGAGCAGTACTTC. Translated, it gives CASSVDRSYEQYF.

CDR3 residues: CASSLTIAGSNEQFF. Here the CDR3 DNA reads TGCGCCAGCAGCTTGACAATAGCGGGAAGCAATGAGCAGTTCTTC. The rearrangement uses TRBV5-1 and TRBJ2-1; 8 bases agree with TRBD2. CDR3 size: 15 residues. The V gene's germline CDR1 is SGHRS and CDR2 YFSETQ. V trimming: 1 base; J trimming: 6 bases; junction bases outside the gene matches: 6.

The chain carries TRBV29-1 and TRBJ1-2; D ambiguous. Germline CDR1 SQVTM, CDR2 ANQGSEA. V was trimmed by 4 bases and J by 2 bases, leaving 11 bases between them. This CDR3 contains 13 residues. The CDR3 DNA follows: TGCAGCGTTGTTCTGGGAGTCAACTATGGCTACACCTTC. Translation: CSVVLGVNYGYTF.

This chain connects TRBV11-2 to TRBJ2-3; possible D gene TRBD1, 5 bases. The CDR3 consists of 14 residues. Germline loops: CDR1 SGHAT, CDR2 FQNNGV. V was pared by 5 bases and J by 6 bases, with 15 bases between. In DNA, the CDR3 is TGTGCCAGCAGCCCCAGGGTCTTTTTTGATACGCAGTATTTT. Its translation is CASSPRVFFDTQYF.

The rearrangement joins TRBV7-9 to TRBJ1-1; TRBD1 is a possible D gene (5 bases). The CDR3 totals 14 residues. Germline CDR1 reads SEHNR; CDR2 reads FQNEAQ (reference sequence). The ends were cut back, 3 bases at V and 1 base at J, with 9 bases in the middle. CDR3 in amino acids: CASSFSDRNTEAFF. DNA of the CDR3: TGTGCCAGCAGCTTCTCCGACAGGAACACTGAAGCTTTCTTT.

This chain joins TRBV5-1 and TRBJ1-1, with D unresolved. Deletions cut 4 bases from V and 4 bases from J, with 14 bases between. CDR3 length equals 14 residues. CDR1 and CDR2 (germline): SGHRS, YFSETQ. CDR3 region: CASSPAAGSTEAFF. As DNA, the CDR3 is TGCGCCAGCAGCCCAGCCGCGGGGTCCACTGAAGCTTTCTTT.

The genes are TRBV28 and TRBJ2-2; TRBD1 agrees at 9 bases. Germline V lookup: CDR1 MDHEN, CDR2 SYDVKM. The CDR3 has 17 residues. J was trimmed by 4 bases and V by 7 bases; bases with no gene match: 13. The CDR3 coding sequence is TGTGCCAGCACCCGATCCCCTCGGACAGGGGTCACCGGGGAGCTGTTTTTT. As protein: CASTRSPRTGVTGELFF.

The chain uses TRBV9 and TRBJ2-1; 9 positions agree with TRBD2. The CDR3 extends over 14 amino acids. With V trimmed by 2 bases and J by 10 bases, 7 bases remained unmatched. Looked up from germline, CDR1 is SGDLS and CDR2 is YYNGEE. In nucleotides, the CDR3 is TGTGCCAGCAGCGTGACTAGCGGCGCAGGAGAGCAGTTCTTC. It yields the protein CASSVTSGAGEQFF. Drawing the rest from reference TRBV9 and TRBJ2-1, the complete variable domain is DSGVTQTPKHLITATGQRVTLRCSPRSGDLSVYWYQQSLDQGLQFLIQYYNGEERAKGNILERFSAQQFPDLHSELNLSSLELGDSALYFCASSVTSGAGEQFFGPGTRLTVL.

This rearrangement joins TRBV30 to TRBJ1-5, with TRBD1 as a possible D gene (5 bases). Trimming shortened V by 1 base and J by 0 bases, and 7 bases separated the two germline ends. The CDR3 runs 14 residues. Germline CDR1 and CDR2: GTSNPN and SVGIG (reference sequence). The chain's CDR3 is CAWSEGLSNQPQHF. The CDR3 bases are TGTGCCTGGAGTGAGGGACTTAGCAATCAGCCCCAGCATTTT.

A single count supports this clone. The CDR3 loop reads CASNRGGPSYEQYF. The CDR3 nucleotides read TGTGCCAGCAACCGGGGGGGACCTTCCTACGAGCAGTACTTC. The V and J genes are TRBV28 and TRBJ2-7; 8 bases are a match to TRBD2. This CDR3 is 14 amino acids long. V lost 7 bases and J lost 1; bases outside the gene matches: 6. From germline, CDR1 is MDHEN and CDR2 SYDVKM.

This clone was seen more than once but under ten times. The rearrangement uses TRBV6-5 and TRBJ1-2; no clear D gene. The CDR3 consists of 14 residues. Trimming took 2 bases from V and 4 from J, leaving 11 bases between them. Germline loops: CDR1 MNHEY, CDR2 SVGAGI. The CDR3 nucleotides are TGTGCCAGCAGTTACGAAAGAGACATCTATGGCTACACCTTC. Its protein product is CASSYERDIYGYTF.

The chain uses TRBV28 and TRBJ2-5; 14 positions agree with TRBD2. This CDR3 is built from 15 residues. After removal of 4 bases from V and 3 bases from J, the junction contained 1 base not matched to a gene. CDR1 is MDHEN, CDR2 SYDVKM, per germline. CDR3 sequence reads: CASSSGLAGEETQYF. The DNA for the CDR3 is TGTGCCAGCAGTTCGGGACTAGCGGGGGAAGAGACCCAGTACTTC.

This chain links TRBV19 with TRBJ2-3, with TRBD2 matching over 9 bases. The CDR3 spans 14 residues. Unmatched junction bases numbered 6, after V lost 6 bases and J lost 5 bases. The germline V gene encodes CDR1 LNHDA and CDR2 SQIVND (reference sequence). The CDR3, as DNA: TGTGCCAGTAGGGTTAGCGGGAGCCAAGATACGCAGTATTTT. Its protein product is CASRVSGSQDTQYF.

This chain joins TRBV24-1 and TRBJ2-1, with 10 bases matching TRBD2. This CDR3 contains 14 residues. Germline-derived CDR1 and CDR2 are KGHDR and SFDVKD. The junction had 6 bases not matched to a gene; V was cut back by 9 bases and J by 5 bases. CDR3 nucleotides: TGTGCCACCGAGCGGACTAGCGGCCACAATGAGCAGTTCTTC. Its translation: CATERTSGHNEQFF.

The V and J genes are TRBV19 and TRBJ2-5; 10 bases are shared with TRBD1. The CDR3 has 15 amino acids. Germline-derived CDR1 and CDR2 are LNHDA and SQIVND (reference sequence). V was clipped by 4 bases and J by 7 bases; unmatched bases: 9. The CDR3 DNA sequence: TGTGCCAGTAGTACCGCGGGACAGGGGAGCGGGACCCAGTACTTC. It translates to CASSTAGQGSGTQYF.

V usage is TRBV10-1 and J usage is TRBJ2-3; D is possibly TRBD2 (6 bases). The V gene's germline CDR1 is WNHNN and CDR2 SYGVQD (reference sequence). The CDR3 is 20 residues long. Trimming shortened V by 0 bases and J by 4 bases, and 26 bases separated the two germline ends. CDR3 nucleotides: TGCGCCAGCAGTGAGTCGTATCTTGTTGGGACGGGAGTACTCCCAGATACGCAGTATTTT. It codes for CASSESYLVGTGVLPDTQYF.

This sequence joins TRBV29-1 and TRBJ1-1, with unresolved D. Trimming removed 5 bases from V and 2 bases from J, with 6 bases in between. This CDR3 region has 11 residues. CDR1 is SQVTM, CDR2 ANQGSEA, per germline. The CDR3 sequence: CSVHGNTEAFF. In nucleotides, the CDR3 is TGCAGCGTTCACGGTAACACTGAAGCTTTCTTT.

This chain uses TRBV7-9 with TRBJ2-1; D possibly corresponds to TRBD1 (5 bases). This CDR3 comprises 15 residues. The germline V gene has CDR1 SEHNR and CDR2 FQNEAQ (reference sequence). The V end lost 2 bases, the J end lost 7 bases, and 15 bases lay between the germline ends. CDR3 nucleotides: TGTGCCAGCAGCTTAACCCCTAGAAAGGGGAATGAGCAGTTCTTC. This translates into CASSLTPRKGNEQFF.

The chain employs TRBV7-2 and TRBJ2-1; 10 nucleotides line up with TRBD2. Germline assignment: CDR1 SGHTA and CDR2 FQGNSA. The V and J ends lost 1 base and 5 bases, in that order; junction bases with no gene match: 8. The length of the CDR3 is 17 residues. CDR3 nucleotides: TGTGCCAGCAGCTTAGTATTTGGGACTAGCGTAAACAATGAGCAGTTCTTC. It encodes CASSLVFGTSVNNEQFF.